This note documents a single T cell receptor beta chain sequence. This sample stems from a study of blood T cell repertoires in COVID-19. Looking at the study overall: Sample material is recorded as cDNA or gDNA derived from T cells, B-cell-depleted T cells, or PBMCs.

Here immunoSEQ multiplex PCR was the method, and the copy in TCRdb shows in-frame clones only, minus some. Among a few hundred thousand clones listed, over 75% were seen once. The source material was PBMCs or T cells enriched from blood (not recorded which). The sequence was obtained from a man younger than 30 who had recovered from COVID-19.

CDR3 bases: TGTGCCAGCAGCGTAGGGTTAGCGGGAGGTCTCGACGAGCAGTACTTC. Translated, it gives CASSVGLAGGLDEQYF. The V gene is TRBV9, the J gene TRBJ2-7, with 10 bases fitting TRBD2. The J segment lost 5 bases and the V segment lost 0 bases, leaving 8 bases of the junction unmatched. Germline CDR1 is SGDLS and CDR2 is YYNGEE. The CDR3 is made up of 16 amino acids. Full variable domain (rest looked up from reference TRBV9 and TRBJ2-7): DSGVTQTPKHLITATGQRVTLRCSPRSGDLSVYWYQQSLDQGLQFLIQYYNGEERAKGNILERFSAQQFPDLHSELNLSSLELGDSALYFCASSVGLAGGLDEQYFGPGTRLTVT.